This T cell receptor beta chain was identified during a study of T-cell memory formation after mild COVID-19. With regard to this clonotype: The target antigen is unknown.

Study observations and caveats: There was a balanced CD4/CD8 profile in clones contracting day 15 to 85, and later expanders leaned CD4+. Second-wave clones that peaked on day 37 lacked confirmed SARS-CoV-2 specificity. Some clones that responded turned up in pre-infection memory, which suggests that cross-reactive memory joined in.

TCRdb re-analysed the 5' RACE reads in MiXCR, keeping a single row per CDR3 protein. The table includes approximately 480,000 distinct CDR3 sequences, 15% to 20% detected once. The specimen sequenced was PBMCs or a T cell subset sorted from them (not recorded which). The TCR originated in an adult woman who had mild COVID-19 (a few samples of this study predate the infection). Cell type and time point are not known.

The CDR3 region has the DNA TGTGCCACCAGGCCCAGCGGTAGCAATCAGCCCCAGCATTTT. It is translated as CATRPSGSNQPQHF. This rearrangement joins TRBV10-3 to TRBJ1-5; D unresolved. Germline lookup yields CDR1 ENHRY and CDR2 SYGVKD. V dropped 10 bases and J dropped 0 bases, with 13 bases sitting between them. The CDR3 runs 14 residues.